Listed below are T cell receptor beta chains from one sample, sequenced in a study of blood T cell repertoires in COVID-19. TCRdb keeps only in-frame clones here, not all; method: immunoSEQ multiplex PCR. The sample includes fewer than 400,000 clones, about 90% seen only once; the top ten take 1.5% to 2%. The sequenced sample consisted of PBMCs or T cells enriched from blood (not recorded which). All receptors come from a woman in her thirties who had recovered from COVID-19. Both conserved end residues are part of each CDR3. Size tells how often a clone was seen (once, few, many) or the class of an expanded clone, and some rows leave it out.

v_gene: TRBV19
j_gene: TRBJ2-2
abundance: NA
CDR3aa: CASSIRTGTGSGELFF

v_gene: TRBV14
j_gene: TRBJ2-6
abundance: NA
CDR3aa: CASSPTLFQGRANVLTF

v_gene: TRBV5-1
j_gene: TRBJ1-2
abundance: NA
CDR3aa: CASSLASVNYGYTF

v_gene: TRBV7-9
j_gene: TRBJ2-7
abundance: NA
CDR3aa: CASSQNHYEQYF

v_gene: TRBV7-2
j_gene: TRBJ2-1
abundance: few
CDR3aa: CASSSQGGSSYNEQFF

v_gene: TRBV30
j_gene: TRBJ1-1
abundance: NA
CDR3aa: CAWSVLQGGTEAFF

v_gene: TRBV19
j_gene: TRBJ1-2
abundance: NA
CDR3aa: CASSVGQGRAGYTF

v_gene: TRBV29-1
j_gene: TRBJ2-1
abundance: NA
CDR3aa: CSVAEDRYNEQFF

v_gene: TRBV2
j_gene: TRBJ1-5
abundance: NA
CDR3aa: CASKSRGFDQPQHF

v_gene: TRBV5-8
j_gene: TRBJ2-2
abundance: NA
CDR3aa: CASSSRQDRVTGELFF

v_gene: TRBV12-3/TRBV12-4
j_gene: TRBJ1-2
abundance: once
CDR3aa: CASSLLRDYGYTF

v_gene: TRBV7-3
j_gene: TRBJ2-3
abundance: NA
CDR3aa: CASSPPDKQTGFSADTQYF

v_gene: TRBV7-8
j_gene: TRBJ2-7
abundance: NA
CDR3aa: CASSQYQGPSYEQYF

v_gene: TRBV28
j_gene: TRBJ1-1
abundance: NA
CDR3aa: CASSLLHAEAFF